This T cell receptor (beta chain) was profiled in a study of cytomegalovirus exposure and HLA in healthy donors. Background on the study: The same platform as the roughly 670 first-cohort repertoires was used for the 90 to 150 validation repertoires, a later analysis reported. Notes on the study in general: Rarity held for most TCR sequences, but there were some public TCRs that occurred in many donors.

Trimming cost V 5 bases and J 8 bases; bases outside gene matches: 7. The CDR3 consists of 13 residues. Germline V gives CDR1 SGHRS, CDR2 YFSETQ. A note on this clone: Its target is not known.

Using immunoSEQ multiplex PCR, the repertoire was profiled, and TCRdb retains in-frame clones only, with some absent. The table includes some 100,000 clones, around 86% detected once. The donors were part of the validation cohort of more than 90 subjects. That cohort was separate from the first cohort, which comprised some 670 subjects. The V and J genes are TRBV5-1 and TRBJ2-1, with TRBD1 matching over 7 bases. Sample: PBMCs. The source of this sequence is a man between 18 and 35 years old in good health and CMV-seronegative. The CDR3 bases are TGCGCCAGCAGTTATAATACAGGGGATGAGCAGTTCTTC. It codes for CASSYNTGDEQFF.